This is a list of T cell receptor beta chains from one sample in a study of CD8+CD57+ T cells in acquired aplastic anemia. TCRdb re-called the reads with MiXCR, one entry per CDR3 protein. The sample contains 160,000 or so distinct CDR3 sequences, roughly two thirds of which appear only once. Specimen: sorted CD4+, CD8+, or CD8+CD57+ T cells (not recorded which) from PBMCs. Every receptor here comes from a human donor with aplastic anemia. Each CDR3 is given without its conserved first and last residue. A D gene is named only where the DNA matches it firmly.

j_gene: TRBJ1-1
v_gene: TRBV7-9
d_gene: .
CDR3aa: ASSSTRDVPNTEAF

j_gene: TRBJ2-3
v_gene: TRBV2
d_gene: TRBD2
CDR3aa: ASSAASGGLADTQY

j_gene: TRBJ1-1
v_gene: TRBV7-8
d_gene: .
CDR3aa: ASSSQAASTEAF

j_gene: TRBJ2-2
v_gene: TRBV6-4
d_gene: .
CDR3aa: ASRYSGELF

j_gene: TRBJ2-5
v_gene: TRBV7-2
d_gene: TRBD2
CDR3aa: ASSQTSLETQY

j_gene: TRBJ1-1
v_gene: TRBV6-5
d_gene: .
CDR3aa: ASSSGTSGNTEAF

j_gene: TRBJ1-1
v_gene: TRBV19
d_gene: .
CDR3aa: ASSNRGNTEAF

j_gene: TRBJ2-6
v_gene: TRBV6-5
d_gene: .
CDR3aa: ASRPLDSSGANVLT

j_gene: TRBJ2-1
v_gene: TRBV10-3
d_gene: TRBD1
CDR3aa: AIRVFRGQGNYNEQF

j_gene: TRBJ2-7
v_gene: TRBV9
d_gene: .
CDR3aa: ASSPLVRGRGNEQY

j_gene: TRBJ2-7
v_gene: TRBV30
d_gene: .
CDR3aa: AWMRSYEQY

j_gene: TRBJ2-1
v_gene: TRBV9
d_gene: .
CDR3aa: ASAGLANEQF

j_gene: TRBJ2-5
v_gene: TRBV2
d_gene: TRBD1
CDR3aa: ASRQLRGPETQY

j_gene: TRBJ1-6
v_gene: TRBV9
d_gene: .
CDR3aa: ASSAVGGWYSPLH

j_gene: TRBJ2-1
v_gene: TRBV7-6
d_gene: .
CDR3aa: ASSPEGDEQF

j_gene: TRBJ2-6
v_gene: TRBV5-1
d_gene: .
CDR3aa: ASSLVSPRQSGANVLT

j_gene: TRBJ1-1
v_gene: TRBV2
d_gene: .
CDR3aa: ASSDVEGRGNTEAF

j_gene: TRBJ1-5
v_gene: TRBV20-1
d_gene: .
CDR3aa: SARDRDNSNQPQH

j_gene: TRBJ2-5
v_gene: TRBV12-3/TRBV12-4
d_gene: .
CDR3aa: ASSSSGEETQY

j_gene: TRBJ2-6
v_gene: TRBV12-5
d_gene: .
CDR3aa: ASGFLMGANVLT